The 32 T cell receptor beta chains listed next were all sequenced from one sample in a study of blood T cells in healthy people across ages. A sample-barcoded 5' primer and a J-beta primer mix were used in a second PCR of roughly 7 to 11 cycles. One entry per CDR3 protein results from TCRdb running MiXCR on the 5' RACE reads. The sample contains some 710,000 distinct CDR3 sequences, about a fifth of which appear only once. Input material: blood. Source of these receptors: an older man in good health.

The chain employs TRBV15 and TRBJ1-5, with D unclear. Germline V gene data show CDR1 as LNHNV and CDR2 as YYDKDF (reference sequence). The CDR3 runs 13 residues. With 4 bases removed from V and 4 bases from J, the gap between germline ends came to 8 bases. The DNA of the CDR3 is TGTGCCACCAGCACGGAGAGGAATCAGCCCCAGCATTTT. It is translated as CATSTERNQPQHF.

This clonotype was picked up one time. The chain joins TRBV20-1 to TRBJ2-3; 9 nucleotides match TRBD2. The germline V gene has CDR1 DFQATT and CDR2 SNEGSKA (reference sequence). There are 13 residues in the CDR3. The J segment lost 6 bases and the V segment lost 6 bases, leaving 7 bases of the junction unmatched. In nucleotides, the CDR3 is TGCAGTGCCGCCATAGCGGGGGTGGATACGCAGTATTTT. It yields the protein CSAAIAGVDTQYF.

This chain joins TRBV4-3 and TRBJ2-7, with D tentatively TRBD2 (6 bases). The DNA end favors TRBJ2-5, so the J call may be wrong. This CDR3 is built from 17 residues. Germline assignment: CDR1 LGHNA and CDR2 YSLEER. DNA for the CDR3: TGCGCCAGCAGCCAAGAGGTGAGCGGGCGGTCCACAGAGACCCAGTACTTC. Protein product: CASSQEVSGRSTETQYF.

This clonotype showed up just a few times. V gene TRBV12-3 or TRBV12-4 combines with J gene TRBJ1-1; D is perhaps TRBD1 (5 bases). The CDR3 has 16 residues. Trimming took off 3 bases at V and 0 bases at J, with 14 bases between the two ends. Written as DNA, the CDR3 is TGTGCCAGCAGTTTCGACGGGGTAGGGGTGAACACTGAAGCTTTCTTT. Translation: CASSFDGVGVNTEAFF.

The gene calls are TRBV19 and TRBJ1-1; perhaps TRBD1 as D (6 bases). The V end was cut by 3 bases, the J end by 0 bases, with 8 bases between. Germline assignment: CDR1 LNHDA and CDR2 SQIVND (reference sequence). The CDR3 is 14 residues long. The CDR3 DNA is TGTGCCAGTAGTATTGGACAGATGAACACTGAAGCTTTCTTT. Protein sequence: CASSIGQMNTEAFF.

Only a few counts were recorded for this clonotype. The chain couples TRBV7-2 to TRBJ2-1; D gene uncertain. The germline V and J ends were trimmed by 2 bases and 6 bases, with 11 bases remaining between them. Per germline, CDR1 SGHTA and CDR2 FQGNSA. The CDR3 sequence is 14 residues long. This CDR3 is CASSLHVNINEQFF. The DNA for the CDR3 is TGTGCCAGCAGCTTACATGTTAATATCAATGAGCAGTTCTTC.

V usage is TRBV6-6 and J usage is TRBJ2-4; TRBD1 is a possible D gene (5 bases). The V gene lost 2 bases and the J gene lost 8 bases, with 7 bases spanning the gap. The length of the CDR3 is 12 residues. Germline CDR1 MNHNY, CDR2 SVGAGI (reference sequence). The CDR3 DNA reads TGTGCCAGCAGTTACCCCAGGGACATTCAGTACTTC. It is translated as CASSYPRDIQYF.

This clonotype was counted between two and nine times. The V gene is TRBV12-3 or TRBV12-4, the J gene TRBJ2-1; D possibly corresponds to TRBD2 (6 bases). CDR3 length equals 16 residues. Trimming took off 6 bases at V and 0 bases at J, with 15 bases between the two ends. The CDR3 nucleotides are TGTGCCAGCAGCTCGGGGGTGGGAGTCTCCTACAATGAGCAGTTCTTC. Residues: CASSSGVGVSYNEQFF.

The sample holds a few counts of this clonotype. CDR3 DNA: TGCGCCAGCACAACCTGGGACAAGAGCACAGATACGCAGTATTTT. It codes for CASTTWDKSTDTQYF. The chain links TRBV5-1 to TRBJ2-3; TRBD1 might be the D (6 bases). CDR1 and CDR2 (germline): SGHRS, YFSETQ. The CDR3 extends over 15 amino acids. Between the trimmed V and J ends, which lost 6 bases and 0 bases, there was a span of 14 bases.

The chain joins TRBV14 to TRBJ2-5; a possible D gene is TRBD1 (5 bases). The CDR3 runs to 13 residues. Germline CDR1 reads SGHDN; CDR2 reads FVKESK. V gave up 0 bases and J gave up 3 bases, with 5 bases separating them. CDR3 residues: CASSQEGEETQYF. In nucleotides, the CDR3 is TGTGCCAGCAGCCAAGAAGGGGAAGAGACCCAGTACTTC.

The J gene is TRBJ1-2, the V gene TRBV12-3 or TRBV12-4; TRBD1 aligns across 9 bases. The CDR3 length is 13 residues. V gave up 3 bases and J gave up 8 bases; unmatched junction bases: 4. The CDR3 sequence is CASSFTGGGGYTF. The CDR3 DNA follows: TGTGCCAGCAGTTTCACAGGGGGCGGCGGCTACACCTTC.

In this sample, this clonotype turned up many times. The chain links TRBV29-1 to TRBJ2-5, with 8 bases matching TRBD1. The CDR3 extends over 13 amino acids. Per the germline V gene, CDR1 is SQVTM and CDR2 is ANQGSEA. J was trimmed by 2 bases and V by 7 bases; bases with no gene match: 6. DNA of the CDR3: TGCAGCGCCGCGAGGACAGGGCAAGAGACCCAGTACTTC. Its translation: CSAARTGQETQYF. The complete variable domain, with remaining parts taken from reference TRBV29-1 and TRBJ2-5, reads SAVISQKPSRDICQRGTSLTIQCQVDSQVTMMFWYRQQPGQSLTLIATANQGSEATYESGFVIDKFPISRPNLTFSTLTVSNMSPEDSSIYLCSAARTGQETQYFGPGTRLLVL.

V is TRBV4-1 and J is TRBJ2-1; 7 bases align to TRBD2. There are 17 residues in the CDR3. V shed 0 bases, J shed 1 base, and the junction held 6 bases outside the gene matches. The germline CDR1 and CDR2 sequences are MGHRA and YSYEKL. The CDR3, as DNA: TGCGCCAGCAGCCAAGATAGACCTAGCGGATCCTACAATGAGCAGTTCTTC. This codes for CASSQDRPSGSYNEQFF.

This clonotype was detected many times. V is TRBV5-1 and J is TRBJ1-1; D ambiguous. This CDR3 spans 14 amino acids. Trimming removed 3 bases from V and 4 bases from J, with 13 bases in between. Germline values: CDR1 SGHRS, CDR2 YFSETQ. This CDR3 reads CASSWIPEGTEAFF. DNA for the CDR3: TGCGCCAGCAGCTGGATCCCCGAGGGCACTGAAGCTTTCTTT.

This clonotype was recorded a few times. The chain is built from TRBV5-6 and TRBJ2-4; 7 nucleotides agree with TRBD1. The germline V gene has CDR1 SGHDT and CDR2 YYEEEE. V trimming: 0 bases; J trimming: 5 bases; junction bases outside the gene matches: 2. CDR3 length equals 14 residues. In DNA form, the CDR3 reads TGTGCCAGCAGCTTGGGACAGGGACAAAACATTCAGTACTTC. It encodes CASSLGQGQNIQYF. The full variable domain, with the rest looked up from reference TRBV5-6 and TRBJ2-4, is DAGVTQSPTHLIKTRGQQVTLRCSPKSGHDTVSWYQQALGQGPQFIFQYYEEEERQRGNFPDRFSGHQFPNYSSELNVNALLLGDSALYLCASSLGQGQNIQYFGAGTRLSVL.

V is TRBV21-1 and J is TRBJ1-2; TRBD1 is taken as the D call from the table, unchecked against the DNA. TRBV21-1 represents a pseudogene. This CDR3 spans 17 amino acids. CDR3 protein: CASSSRDRGKGNYGYTF. The DNA of the CDR3 is TGTGCCAGCAGCTCCCGGGACAGGGGAAAGGGTAACTATGGCTACACCTTC.

This clonotype was counted a few times. The J gene is TRBJ2-3, the V gene TRBV6-1; 11 positions agree with TRBD2. Germline trimming cut 6 bases from V and 0 bases from J; bases unmatched to any gene: 5. This CDR3 contains 16 residues. Germline V gene lookup returns CDR1 MNHNS and CDR2 SASEGT. The CDR3: CASRPRLAGSTDTQYF. The DNA of the CDR3 is TGTGCCAGCAGGCCCCGACTAGCGGGGAGCACAGATACGCAGTATTTT.

V usage is TRBV11-2 and J usage is TRBJ1-6, with 7 bases identical to TRBD1. Unmatched junction bases numbered 10, after V lost 1 base and J lost 7 bases. CDR1 is SGHAT, CDR2 FQNNGV, per germline. The length of the CDR3 is 17 residues. The CDR3 is CASSLVINRGQNSPLHF. In DNA, the CDR3 is TGTGCCAGCAGCTTAGTCATTAACAGGGGACAGAATTCACCCCTCCACTTT.

Many counts were recorded for this clonotype. The V and J genes are TRBV7-8 and TRBJ1-5, with D unresolved. The V end was cut by 3 bases, the J end by 1 base, with 7 bases between. This CDR3 spans 14 amino acids. Germline CDR1 and CDR2: SGHVS and FQNEAQ. CDR3 loop: CASSFLGSNQPQHF. The CDR3 DNA reads as TGTGCCAGCAGCTTCCTAGGGAGCAATCAGCCCCAGCATTTT.

V is TRBV29-1 and J is TRBJ1-1; possible D gene TRBD1, 6 bases. Germline V gene sequence: CDR1 SQVTM, CDR2 ANQGSEA. This CDR3 spans 13 amino acids. Trimming pared 0 bases from V and 5 bases from J, leaving 10 bases between. The CDR3 protein is CSVEEGAGTEAFF. CDR3 in DNA: TGCAGCGTTGAAGAGGGGGCAGGGACTGAAGCTTTCTTT.

For this clonotype: Compared with germline, one end of the junction differs, possibly owing to a read error. The chain uses TRBV12-3 or TRBV12-4 and TRBJ2-1; D not certain. This CDR3 spans 15 amino acids. CDR3 sequence: CASSLSMAGYNEQLF. Here the CDR3 DNA reads TGTGCCAGCAGTTTATCCATGGCAGGCTACAATGAGCAGCTCTTC.

The chain combines TRBV6-5 with TRBJ2-7; 10 positions match TRBD1. The CDR3 sequence is 13 residues long. Germline-derived CDR1 and CDR2 are MNHEY and SVGAGI. The V gene end was trimmed by 6 bases and the J gene end by 3 bases; junction bases not matched to a gene: 2. The CDR3 region has the DNA TGTGCCAGCAGCCGGGACAGGGGCTACGAGCAGTACGTC. Translated, it gives CASSRDRGYEQYV.

This clonotype was detected only a few times. The V and J genes are TRBV7-2 and TRBJ2-5, with D tentatively TRBD2 (6 bases). V lost 3 bases, J lost 1 base, and 9 bases lay in between. The germline CDR1 and CDR2 sequences are SGHTA and FQGNSA. The CDR3 contains 14 residues. The CDR3 DNA reads as TGTGCCAGCAGCTTCAATAGCGGCCAAGAGACCCAGTACTTC. Its translation: CASSFNSGQETQYF.

This clonotype showed up many times. The CDR3 DNA sequence: TGTGCCAGCAGACCAACTAGCGGGGGAGCCTACACGCAGTATTTT. Translating it yields CASRPTSGGAYTQYF. V usage is TRBV7-2 and J usage is TRBJ2-3; 11 positions agree with TRBD2. Looked up from germline, CDR1 is SGHTA and CDR2 is FQGNSA. V lost 6 bases to trimming and J lost 9 bases; unmatched junction nucleotides: 11. The CDR3 runs 15 residues.

The CDR3, as DNA: TGCGCCAGCAGACCGGGACAGCCCACAGATACGCAGTATTTT. Protein product: CASRPGQPTDTQYF. The rearrangement uses TRBV4-1 and TRBJ2-3; 7 nucleotides match TRBD1. V dropped 6 bases and J dropped 2; count of bases not matched to a gene: 5. This CDR3 is built from 14 residues. Germline V gene data show CDR1 as MGHRA and CDR2 as YSYEKL.

The chain recombines TRBV12-3 or TRBV12-4 with TRBJ2-1, with 10 bases matching TRBD1. TRBJ2-5 explains the end of the DNA better; the J call may be wrong. The CDR3 totals 17 residues. CDR3 amino acids: CASSLWDRGGFKETQYF. In nucleotides, the CDR3 is TGTGCCAGCAGCCTCTGGGACAGGGGTGGGTTTAAGGAGACCCAGTACTTC.

In its sample, this clonotype was seen many times. V and J are TRBV15 and TRBJ1-6, with D uncertain. The V and J ends lost 4 bases and 1 base respectively, with 8 bases between them. CDR1 is LNHNV and CDR2 is YYDKDF in the germline V gene (reference sequence). This CDR3 spans 15 amino acids. The CDR3 DNA sequence: TGTGCCACCAGCACCACGGGGTCCTATAATTCACCCCTCCACTTT. This translates into CATSTTGSYNSPLHF. The full variable domain, rest sourced from reference TRBV15 and TRBJ1-6, is DAMVIQNPRYQVTQFGKPVTLSCSQTLNHNVMYWYQQKSSQAPKLLFHYYDKDFNNEADTPDNFQSRRPNTSFCFLDIRSPGLGDTAMYLCATSTTGSYNSPLHFGNGTRLTVT.

Concerning this clonotype: A much larger clone sits a single nucleotide away, making a read error possible. The V gene is TRBV27, the J gene TRBJ1-2, with TRBD1 identical over 8 bases. Germline V lookup: CDR1 MNHEY, CDR2 SMNVEV (reference sequence). V was pared by 5 bases and J by 4 bases, with 6 bases of the junction left unmatched. The CDR3 runs to 14 residues. CDR3 region: CASSRYRGGYGYTF. The CDR3 DNA reads TGTGCCAGCAGTCGCTACAGGGGGGGCTATGGCTACACCTTC.

A few counts support this clonotype. The chain employs TRBV11-2 and TRBJ2-1; D not resolved. Germline V gives CDR1 SGHAT, CDR2 FQNNGV. V lost 2 bases and J 5 bases, leaving 7 bases between the germline ends. CDR3 size: 13 residues. The CDR3 loop is CASSLSNHNEQFF. CDR3 coding DNA: TGTGCCAGCAGCTTATCGAATCACAATGAGCAGTTCTTC. Full variable domain (remainder filled in from reference TRBV11-2 and TRBJ2-1): EAGVAQSPRYKIIEKRQSVAFWCNPISGHATLYWYQQILGQGPKLLIQFQNNGVVDDSQLPKDRFSAERLKGVDSTLKIQPAKLEDSAVYLCASSLSNHNEQFFGPGTRLTVL.

This clonotype was seen a few times. This chain connects TRBV7-9 to TRBJ2-3, with a weak D call TRBD2 (5 bases). Germline values: CDR1 SEHNR, CDR2 FQNEAQ (reference sequence). V shed 8 bases and J shed 3 bases, with 18 bases lying between them. The CDR3 is 15 amino acids. As DNA, the CDR3 is TGTGCCAGCGGATCAAACGCAGCGGAAACAGATACGCAGTATTTT. Translated: CASGSNAAETDTQYF.

The chain recombines TRBV6-1 with TRBJ1-4; 7 bases agree with TRBD1. Germline-derived CDR1 and CDR2 are MNHNS and SASEGT. Losses at the gene ends were 2 bases for V and 7 bases for J; bases not matched to a gene: 10. This CDR3 is 16 amino acids long. CDR3 amino acids: CASSERGAGGLEKLFF. In nucleotides, the CDR3 is TGTGCCAGCAGTGAACGGGGTGCAGGGGGTCTTGAAAAACTGTTTTTT.

This chain joins TRBV5-1 and TRBJ2-1; 9 bases fit TRBD1. The better agreement between TRBJ2-7 and the DNA end casts doubt on the J call. The germline CDR1 and CDR2 sequences are SGHRS and YFSETQ. The CDR3 loop spans 15 amino acids. CDR3 amino acids: CASSSQDRGLYEQYF. The CDR3 nucleotides are TGCGCCAGCAGCTCTCAGGACAGGGGACTCTACGAGCAGTACTTC.